The T cell receptor (beta chain) under discussion was sequenced for a study of CD8+ T cells in alopecia areata. Reverse transcribed after extraction, RNA yielded cDNA as the sequencing template. Produced via immunoSEQ multiplex PCR; TCRdb's table is partial and in-frame only. The table lists some 200,000 clones, approximately 45% of them singletons. Treatment in this sample: oral pan-JAK inhibitor, 5-10 mg twice daily. J lost 4 bases, V lost 3 bases, and 6 bases had no gene match. The length of the CDR3 is 15 residues. Germline V gene sequence: CDR1 SGHTA, CDR2 FQGNSA. The chain links TRBV7-2 to TRBJ1-5; 7 bases are shared with TRBD1. The TCR sequence derives from a human donor with alopecia areata. Sequencing was performed on CD4+ T cells sorted from blood, taken at approximately week 37, from a patient treated with tofacitinib. CDR3 sequence: CASSFTGTANQPQHF. The CDR3 nucleotides read TGTGCCAGCAGCTTCACCGGGACAGCGAATCAGCCCCAGCATTTT.